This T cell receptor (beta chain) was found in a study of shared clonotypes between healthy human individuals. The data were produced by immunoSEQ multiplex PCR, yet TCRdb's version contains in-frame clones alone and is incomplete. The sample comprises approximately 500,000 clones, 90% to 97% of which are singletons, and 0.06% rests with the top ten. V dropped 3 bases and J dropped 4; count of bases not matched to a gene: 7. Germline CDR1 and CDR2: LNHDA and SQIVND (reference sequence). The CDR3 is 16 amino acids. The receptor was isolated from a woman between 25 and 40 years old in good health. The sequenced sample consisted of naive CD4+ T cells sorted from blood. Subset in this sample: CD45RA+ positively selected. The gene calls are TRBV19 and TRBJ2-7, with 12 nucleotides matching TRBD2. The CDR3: CASSIRPSGREYEQYF. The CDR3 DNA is TGTGCCAGTAGTATCCGCCCTAGCGGGAGGGAATACGAGCAGTACTTC.